This TCR beta chain was documented in a study of blood T cell repertoires in COVID-19. For the study at large: Whether acute or convalescent, the COVID-19 samples came from the United States, Italy and Spain. The cDNA or gDNA used as material had been derived from T cells, B-cell-depleted T cells, or PBMCs.

Sequencing was performed with immunoSEQ multiplex PCR; in TCRdb, only in-frame clones are kept and a portion is missing. Found here are under 250,000 clones, approximately 89% of them singletons; the top ten hold more than 3%. This CDR3 region has 14 residues. From germline, CDR1 is MNHNS and CDR2 SASEGT. Deletions cut 5 bases from V and 0 bases from J, with 11 bases between. Cohort allocation depended upon clinical history that participants reported. The study recruited exposed participants who had met a COVID-19 case within 2 weeks before entry. The sequencing sample was made of PBMCs or T cells enriched from blood (not recorded which). This clonotype originated in a woman aged 25-40 years who had been exposed to COVID-19. V gene TRBV6-1 combines with J gene TRBJ2-7, with D possibly TRBD2 on 6 matching bases. As DNA, the CDR3 is TGTGCCAGCAGTCAGCGGGTCTACTCCTACGAGCAGTACTTC. Translating it yields CASSQRVYSYEQYF.